The clone carrying this T cell receptor beta chain was seen only a few times. The record originates from a study of blood T cell repertoires in COVID-19. In the study overall: The origin of the acute and convalescent COVID-19 samples was the United States, Italy and Spain.

Here immunoSEQ multiplex PCR was the method, and the copy in TCRdb shows in-frame clones only, minus some. Of roughly 160,000 clones in the sample, 65% to 90% were seen once. Per the germline V gene, CDR1 is SGHRS and CDR2 is YFSETQ. Trimming at V came to 0 bases and at J to 1 base, leaving 3 bases not matched to a gene. The CDR3 is 15 amino acids. V gene TRBV5-1 combines with J gene TRBJ1-1, with 7 nucleotides matching TRBD1. The clonotype originates from a man in his fifties or sixties with acute or convalescent COVID-19. Sequencing was done on a sample of peripheral blood. CDR3 sequence (DNA): TGCGCCAGCAGCTTGGAAGGGGGCAGGAACACTGAAGCTTTCTTT. Its protein product is CASSLEGGRNTEAFF.